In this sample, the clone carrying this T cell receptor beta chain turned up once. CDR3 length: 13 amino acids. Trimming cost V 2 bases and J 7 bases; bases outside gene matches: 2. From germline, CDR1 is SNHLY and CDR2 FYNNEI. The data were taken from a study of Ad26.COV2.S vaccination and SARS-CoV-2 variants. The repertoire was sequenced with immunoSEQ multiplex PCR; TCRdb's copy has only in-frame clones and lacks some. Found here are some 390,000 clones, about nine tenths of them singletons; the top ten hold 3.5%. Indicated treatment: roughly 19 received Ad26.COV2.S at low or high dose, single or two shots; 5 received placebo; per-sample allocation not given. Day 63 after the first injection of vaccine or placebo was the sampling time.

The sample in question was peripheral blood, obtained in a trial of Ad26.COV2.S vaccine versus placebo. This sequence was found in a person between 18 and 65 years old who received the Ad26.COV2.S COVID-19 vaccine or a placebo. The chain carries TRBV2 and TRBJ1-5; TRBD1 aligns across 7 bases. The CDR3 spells CASSELRGQPQHF. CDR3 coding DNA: TGTGCCAGCAGTGAACTCAGGGGGCAGCCCCAGCATTTT.